This T cell receptor beta chain stems from a study of blood T cell repertoires in COVID-19. This CDR3 region has 16 residues. V was clipped by 2 bases and J by 4 bases; unmatched bases: 11. Germline V lookup: CDR1 MDHEN, CDR2 SYDVKM. This table comes from immunoSEQ multiplex PCR, and its TCRdb copy is limited to in-frame clones, with some not included. The sample records roughly 220,000 clones, about 85% being singletons. This chain connects TRBV28 to TRBJ2-7, with 7 positions matching TRBD1. Sample: peripheral blood. This TCR was sampled from a man aged 45-65 years who had recovered from COVID-19. The CDR3 DNA reads as TGTGCCAGCAGTTTAGGCCCCCCGACAGGGTGGTACGAGCAGTACTTC. Encoded protein: CASSLGPPTGWYEQYF.